The 23 T cell receptor beta chains given below trace back to one sample, sequenced in a study of blood T cell repertoires in COVID-19. Profiled with immunoSEQ multiplex PCR; TCRdb holds only in-frame clones, not every one. The data contain under 100,000 clones, around 86% of them singletons. Sequencing was performed on peripheral blood. The receptors stem from a woman in her 70s with acute or convalescent COVID-19.

This clone was observed a single time. This rearrangement joins TRBV5-6 to TRBJ2-2, with 9 positions matching TRBD1. Looked up from germline, CDR1 is SGHDT and CDR2 is YYEEEE. The CDR3 runs 15 residues. V lost 4 bases to trimming and J lost 5 bases; unmatched junction nucleotides: 6. The CDR3 bases are TGTGCCAGCAGCCACGGGACAGGGCGGACCGGGGAGCTGTTTTTT. Translated: CASSHGTGRTGELFF.

This chain links TRBV7-9 with TRBJ1-4; TRBD1 is a possible D gene (6 bases). The CDR3 is made up of 14 amino acids. V lost 4 bases and J lost 8, with 14 bases in between. Per germline, CDR1 SEHNR and CDR2 FQNEAQ (reference sequence). Written as DNA, the CDR3 is TGTGCCAGCAGCTCGACAGGTATTAAAGAAAAACTGTTTTTT. It translates to CASSSTGIKEKLFF. The whole variable domain, remainder taken from reference TRBV7-9 and TRBJ1-4, is DTGVSQNPRHKITKRGQNVTFRCDPISEHNRLYWYRQTLGQGPEFLTYFQNEAQLEKSRLLSDRFSAERPKGSFSTLEIQRTEQGDSAMYLCASSSTGIKEKLFFGSGTQLSVL.

The gene calls are TRBV6-6 and TRBJ1-1; D uncertain. V dropped 7 bases and J dropped 1 base, with 10 bases sitting between them. CDR3 length: 13 residues. Per germline, CDR1 MNHNY and CDR2 SVGAGI (reference sequence). In DNA, the CDR3 is TGTGCCAGCAAATACGGAGAGAACACTGAAGCTTTCTTT. It codes for CASKYGENTEAFF.

The CDR3 reads CASRGPGQTTYEQYF. DNA of the CDR3: TGTGCCAGCAGGGGTCCGGGACAGACAACCTACGAGCAGTACTTC. The rearrangement joins TRBV6-5 to TRBJ2-7, with 7 bases that match TRBD1. CDR3 size: 15 residues. Germline-derived CDR1 and CDR2 are MNHEY and SVGAGI. Unmatched junction bases numbered 10, after V lost 6 bases and J lost 2 bases.

The chain combines TRBV27 with TRBJ2-3, with D maybe TRBD1 (5 bases). The CDR3 has 15 residues. V was shortened by 5 bases and J by 1 base, with 13 bases between the two germline ends. Germline CDR1 is MNHEY and CDR2 is SMNVEV (reference sequence). The CDR3 reads CASSTTTDRTDTQYF. In DNA, the CDR3 is TGTGCCAGCAGTACCACGACAGACCGCACAGATACGCAGTATTTT.

The chain uses TRBV6-6 and TRBJ1-2; possible D gene TRBD1, 6 bases. V was pared by 2 bases and J by 4 bases, with 8 bases between. The germline V gene encodes CDR1 MNHNY and CDR2 SVGAGI (reference sequence). The CDR3 has 13 amino acids. CDR3: CASSYEGVYGYTF. The CDR3 coding sequence is TGTGCCAGCAGTTACGAGGGGGTCTATGGCTACACCTTC.

The chain combines TRBV28 with TRBJ2-5; 9 nucleotides agree with TRBD1. This CDR3 has 13 amino acids. J was trimmed by 4 bases and V by 7 bases; bases with no gene match: 4. Germline CDR1 MDHEN, CDR2 SYDVKM. The CDR3, as DNA: TGTGCCAGCAAATTACAGGGGGCAGAGACCCAGTACTTC. Translated, it gives CASKLQGAETQYF.

The V call is TRBV5-1, the J call TRBJ2-7; D is undetermined. Germline CDR1 reads SGHRS; CDR2 reads YFSETQ. The CDR3 runs to 14 residues. Trimming left V 0 bases short and J 3 bases short, with 10 bases between. CDR3 amino acids: CASSLANGIYEQYV. As DNA, the CDR3 is TGCGCCAGCAGCTTGGCCAACGGTATCTACGAGCAGTACGTC.

The chain's CDR3 is CASSRGFGTGGVYGYTF. The CDR3 DNA follows: TGTGCCAGCAGTCGTGGATTTGGGACAGGGGGTGTCTATGGCTACACCTTC. The V call is TRBV28, the J call TRBJ1-2, with TRBD1 identical over 11 bases. J gave up 4 bases and V 5 bases, and 12 bases lay outside the gene matches. Germline loops: CDR1 MDHEN, CDR2 SYDVKM. CDR3 length equals 17 residues.

The chain combines TRBV4-1 with TRBJ2-7; no firm D call. The CDR3 covers 16 residues. V was clipped by 1 base and J by 2 bases, with 15 bases between them. Germline CDR1 reads MGHRA; CDR2 reads YSYEKL. This chain's CDR3 is CASSQGERFGTYEQYF. The CDR3 DNA sequence: TGCGCCAGCAGCCAAGGAGAGAGGTTCGGAACCTACGAGCAGTACTTC.

The rearrangement links TRBV27 to TRBJ2-1, with a tentative D call TRBD1 (5 bases). The length of the CDR3 is 13 residues. The germline V and J ends were trimmed by 3 bases and 5 bases, with 8 bases remaining between them. Germline CDR1 reads MNHEY; CDR2 reads SMNVEV (reference sequence). The CDR3 coding sequence is TGTGCCAGCAGTTTGGGGCAGCACAATGAGCAGTTCTTC. Its protein product is CASSLGQHNEQFF.

This rearrangement joins TRBV2 to TRBJ1-3; 8 positions match TRBD1. The CDR3 runs 16 residues. V was pared by 5 bases and J by 2 bases, with 8 bases of the junction left unmatched. Germline assignment: CDR1 SNHLY and CDR2 FYNNEI. This CDR3 reads CASSPRQGRAGNTIYF. In nucleotides, the CDR3 is TGTGCCAGCAGTCCAAGACAGGGGCGTGCTGGAAACACCATATATTTT.

V usage is TRBV12-3 or TRBV12-4 and J usage is TRBJ1-1; D perhaps matches TRBD1 (5 bases). V shed 6 bases and J shed 3 bases, with 11 bases lying between them. The CDR3 covers 13 residues. Here the CDR3 DNA reads TGTGCCAGCAGCCTGGGGGGGGACACTGAAGCTTTCTTT. Its translation is CASSLGGDTEAFF.

The rearrangement joins TRBV15 to TRBJ2-2, with TRBD2 matching 14 bases. Trimming removed 1 base from V and 7 bases from J; junction bases left unmatched: 11. In germline, CDR1 is LNHNV, CDR2 YYDKDF (reference sequence). The CDR3 totals 19 residues. Here the CDR3 DNA reads TGTGCCACCAGCAGAGTACAGGGACTAGCGGGAGTCCAAGGCGGGGAGCTGTTTTTT. It translates to CATSRVQGLAGVQGGELFF. Full variable domain (missing parts from reference TRBV15 and TRBJ2-2): DAMVIQNPRYQVTQFGKPVTLSCSQTLNHNVMYWYQQKSSQAPKLLFHYYDKDFNNEADTPDNFQSRRPNTSFCFLDIRSPGLGDTAMYLCATSRVQGLAGVQGGELFFGEGSRLTVL.

V gene TRBV30 combines with J gene TRBJ1-5; no definite D call. The CDR3 has 14 amino acids. V shed 3 bases and J shed 5 bases, with 14 bases lying between them. Germline V gene lookup returns CDR1 GTSNPN and CDR2 SVGIG (reference sequence). For the CDR3, the DNA is TGTGCCTGGAGCCGGGGAGGGAGGGATCAGCCCCAGCATTTT. This gives the protein CAWSRGGRDQPQHF.

This clone was seen a single time. The rearrangement uses TRBV10-2 and TRBJ2-1; 7 nucleotides match TRBD2. Unmatched junction bases numbered 6, after V lost 7 bases and J lost 6 bases. Germline loops: CDR1 WSHSY, CDR2 SAAADI. This CDR3 contains 13 residues. The CDR3: CASTPSGGNEQFF. The CDR3 DNA reads TGCGCCAGCACGCCTAGCGGTGGCAATGAGCAGTTCTTC.

The chain employs TRBV19 and TRBJ1-5; the D is unclear. The CDR3 has 16 residues. The germline V gene has CDR1 LNHDA and CDR2 SQIVND (reference sequence). Trimming removed 3 bases at V and 5 bases at J, with 17 bases between. Here the CDR3 reads CASSIFGGFDDQPQHF. The CDR3, as DNA: TGTGCCAGTAGTATCTTTGGAGGTTTCGATGATCAGCCCCAGCATTTT.

CDR3 DNA sequence: TGTGCCAGCAGTGAATACCAGGGCTTCCACAATGAGCAGTTCTTC. Translation: CASSEYQGFHNEQFF. The chain has TRBV2 and TRBJ2-1, with a tentative D call TRBD1 (5 bases). Trimming took off 2 bases at V and 5 bases at J, with 13 bases between the two ends. Germline V CDR1 and CDR2: SNHLY, FYNNEI. The CDR3 spans 15 residues.

The chain has TRBV29-1 and TRBJ1-1; no reliable D call. CDR1 is SQVTM, CDR2 ANQGSEA, per germline. This CDR3 contains 12 residues. Trimming left V 4 bases short and J 2 bases short, with 8 bases between. CDR3 in amino acids: CSVGFSNTEAFF. Here the CDR3 DNA reads TGCAGCGTTGGATTTAGCAACACTGAAGCTTTCTTT.

J is TRBJ2-7 and V is TRBV6-6; possible D gene TRBD1, 6 bases. In germline, CDR1 is MNHNY, CDR2 SVGAGI (reference sequence). The V gene lost 2 bases and the J gene lost 3 bases, with 11 bases spanning the gap. The CDR3 sequence is 14 residues long. CDR3 in amino acids: CASSYGQQGYEQYF. The CDR3 bases are TGTGCCAGCAGTTACGGACAGCAGGGCTACGAGCAGTACTTC.

This clone occurred once. The chain employs TRBV11-1 and TRBJ2-7; 9 bases match TRBD1. Germline trimming cut 1 base from V and 4 bases from J; bases unmatched to any gene: 8. Germline V gene sequence: CDR1 SGHAT, CDR2 FQDESV (reference sequence). CDR3 length: 16 amino acids. The CDR3 DNA sequence: TGTGCCAGCAGCTTAGGACCGGGACAGGGAGGATACGAGCAGTACTTC. Translation: CASSLGPGQGGYEQYF.

The chain combines TRBV30 with TRBJ2-7, with 10 bases lining up with TRBD2. This CDR3 region has 14 residues. Per germline, CDR1 GTSNPN and CDR2 SVGIG (reference sequence). J was trimmed by 7 bases and V by 2 bases; bases with no gene match: 8. The CDR3, as DNA: TGTGCCTGGAGTCACAGATGGACTAGCGGAGAGCAGTACTTC. Its translation: CAWSHRWTSGEQYF.

The chain employs TRBV5-1 and TRBJ1-1, with 7 bases aligning to TRBD1. The CDR3 has 16 residues. Unmatched junction bases numbered 12, after V lost 4 bases and J lost 3 bases. Germline lookup yields CDR1 SGHRS and CDR2 YFSETQ. CDR3 loop: CASSPTTGPVYTEAFF. CDR3 bases: TGCGCCAGCAGCCCTACGACAGGGCCCGTGTACACTGAAGCTTTCTTT.